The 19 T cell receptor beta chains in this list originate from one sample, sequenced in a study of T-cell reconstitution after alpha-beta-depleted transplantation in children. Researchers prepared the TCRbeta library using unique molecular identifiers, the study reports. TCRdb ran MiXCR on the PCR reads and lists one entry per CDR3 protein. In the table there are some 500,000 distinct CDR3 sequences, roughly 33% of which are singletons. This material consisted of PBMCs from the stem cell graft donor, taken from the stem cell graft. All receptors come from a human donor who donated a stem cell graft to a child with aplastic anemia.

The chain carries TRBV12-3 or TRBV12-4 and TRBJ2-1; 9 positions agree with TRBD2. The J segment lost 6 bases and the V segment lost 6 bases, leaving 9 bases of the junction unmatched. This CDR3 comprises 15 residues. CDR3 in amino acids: CASSRISGSRNEQFF. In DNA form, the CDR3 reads TGTGCCAGCAGCCGGATTAGCGGGAGTCGCAATGAGCAGTTCTTC.

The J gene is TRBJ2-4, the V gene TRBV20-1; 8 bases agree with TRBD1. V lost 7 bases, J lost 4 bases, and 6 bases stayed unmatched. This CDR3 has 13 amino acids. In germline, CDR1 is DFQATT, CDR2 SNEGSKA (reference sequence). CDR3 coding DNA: TGCAGTGGAACTGGACAGGGAAAAAACATTCAGTACTTC. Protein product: CSGTGQGKNIQYF.

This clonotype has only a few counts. CDR3 in DNA: TGCGCCAGCAGCCCTTCAGGTGACTACGAGCAGTACTTC. Residues: CASSPSGDYEQYF. The V call is TRBV5-1, the J call TRBJ2-7; D ambiguous. CDR1 and CDR2 from the germline V gene are SGHRS and YFSETQ. Trimming stripped 4 bases from V and 3 bases from J, with 11 bases between. The CDR3 consists of 13 residues.

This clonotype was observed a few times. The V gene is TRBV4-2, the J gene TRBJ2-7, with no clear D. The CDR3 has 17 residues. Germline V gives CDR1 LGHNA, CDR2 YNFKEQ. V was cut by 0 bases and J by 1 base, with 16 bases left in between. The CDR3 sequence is CASSQDPPGLESYEQYF. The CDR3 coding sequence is TGTGCCAGCAGCCAAGATCCCCCGGGCCTGGAGTCCTACGAGCAGTACTTC.

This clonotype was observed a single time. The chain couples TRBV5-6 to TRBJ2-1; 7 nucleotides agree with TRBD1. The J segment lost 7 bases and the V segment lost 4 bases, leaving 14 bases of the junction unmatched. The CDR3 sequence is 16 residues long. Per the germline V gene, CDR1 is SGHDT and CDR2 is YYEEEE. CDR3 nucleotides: TGTGCCAGCAGCCCCTCACGACAGGGCCTAGGGAATGAGCAGTTCTTC. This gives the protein CASSPSRQGLGNEQFF.

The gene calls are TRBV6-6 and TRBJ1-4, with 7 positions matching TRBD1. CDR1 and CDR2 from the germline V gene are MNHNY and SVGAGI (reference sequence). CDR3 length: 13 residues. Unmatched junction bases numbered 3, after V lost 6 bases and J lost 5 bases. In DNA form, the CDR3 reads TGTGCCAGCAGAACAGGGGAAAATGAAAAACTGTTTTTT. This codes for CASRTGENEKLFF.

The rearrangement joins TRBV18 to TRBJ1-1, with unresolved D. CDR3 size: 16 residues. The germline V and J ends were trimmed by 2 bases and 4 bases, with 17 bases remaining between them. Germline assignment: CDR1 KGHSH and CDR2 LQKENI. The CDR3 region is CASSPSGFVRATEAFF. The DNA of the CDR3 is TGTGCCAGCTCACCATCGGGGTTCGTAAGGGCCACTGAAGCTTTCTTT.

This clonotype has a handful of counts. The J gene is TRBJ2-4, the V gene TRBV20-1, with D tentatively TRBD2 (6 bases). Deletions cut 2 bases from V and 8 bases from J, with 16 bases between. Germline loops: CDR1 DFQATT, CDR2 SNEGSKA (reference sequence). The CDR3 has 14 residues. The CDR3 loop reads CSARPGLHRDIQYF. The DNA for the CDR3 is TGCAGTGCTAGACCGGGACTCCACCGTGACATTCAGTACTTC.

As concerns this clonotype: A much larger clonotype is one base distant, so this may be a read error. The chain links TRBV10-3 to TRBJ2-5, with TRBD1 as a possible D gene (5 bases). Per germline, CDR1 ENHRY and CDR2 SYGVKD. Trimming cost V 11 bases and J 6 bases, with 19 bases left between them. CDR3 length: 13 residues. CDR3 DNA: TGTGCCTCAGGGAACGACCCGTTGCAGACCCAGTACTTC. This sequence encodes CASGNDPLQTQYF.

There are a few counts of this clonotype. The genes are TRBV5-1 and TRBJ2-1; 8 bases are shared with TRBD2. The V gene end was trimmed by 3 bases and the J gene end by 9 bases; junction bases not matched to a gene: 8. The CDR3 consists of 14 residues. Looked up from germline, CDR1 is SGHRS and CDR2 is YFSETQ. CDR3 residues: CASSWGTRGGEQFF. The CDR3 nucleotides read TGCGCCAGCAGCTGGGGGACTAGAGGGGGTGAGCAGTTCTTC.

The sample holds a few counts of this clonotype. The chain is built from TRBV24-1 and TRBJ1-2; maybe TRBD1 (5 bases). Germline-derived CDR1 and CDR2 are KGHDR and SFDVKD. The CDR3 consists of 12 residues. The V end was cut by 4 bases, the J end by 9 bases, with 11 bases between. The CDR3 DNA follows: TGTGCCACCAGTGAAAGGGGCTTACGCTACACCTTC. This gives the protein CATSERGLRYTF.

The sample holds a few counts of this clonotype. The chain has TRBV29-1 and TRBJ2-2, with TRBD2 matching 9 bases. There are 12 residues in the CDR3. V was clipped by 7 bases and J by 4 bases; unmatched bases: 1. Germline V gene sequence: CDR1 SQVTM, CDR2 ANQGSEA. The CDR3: CSATSGTGELFF. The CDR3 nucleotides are TGCAGCGCGACTAGCGGCACCGGGGAGCTGTTTTTT.

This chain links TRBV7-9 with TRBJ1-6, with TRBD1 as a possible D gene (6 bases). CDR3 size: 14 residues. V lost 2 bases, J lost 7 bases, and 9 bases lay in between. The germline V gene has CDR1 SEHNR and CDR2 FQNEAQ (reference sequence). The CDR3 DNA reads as TGTGCCAGCAGCTTAACTCAGGGGAATTCACCCCTCCACTTT. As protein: CASSLTQGNSPLHF.

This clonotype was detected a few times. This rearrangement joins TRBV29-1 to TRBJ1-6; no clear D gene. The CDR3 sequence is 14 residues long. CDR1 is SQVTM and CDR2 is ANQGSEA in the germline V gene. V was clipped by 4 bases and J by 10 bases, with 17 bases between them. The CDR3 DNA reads TGCAGCGTTGCCCAGGCGGCAGTGGGCTCACCCCTCCACTTT. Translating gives CSVAQAAVGSPLHF.

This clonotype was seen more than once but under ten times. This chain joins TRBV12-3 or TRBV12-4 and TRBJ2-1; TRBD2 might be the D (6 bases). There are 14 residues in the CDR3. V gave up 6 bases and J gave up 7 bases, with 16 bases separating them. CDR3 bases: TGTGCCAGCAGCCGGCAAGCGGCGGGGAATGAGCAGTTCTTC. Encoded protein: CASSRQAAGNEQFF.

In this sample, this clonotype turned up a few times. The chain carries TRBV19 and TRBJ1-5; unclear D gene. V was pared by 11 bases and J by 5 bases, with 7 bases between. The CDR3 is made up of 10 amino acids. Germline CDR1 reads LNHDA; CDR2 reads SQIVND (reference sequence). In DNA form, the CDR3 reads TGTGCCGCCGGAGATCAGCCCCAGCATTTT. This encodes CAAGDQPQHF.

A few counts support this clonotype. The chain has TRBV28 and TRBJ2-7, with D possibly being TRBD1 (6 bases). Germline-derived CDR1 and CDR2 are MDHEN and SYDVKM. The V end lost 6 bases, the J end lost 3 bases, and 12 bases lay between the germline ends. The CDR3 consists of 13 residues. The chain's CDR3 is CASSRDTVYEQYF. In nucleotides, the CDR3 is TGTGCCAGCAGCAGGGACACAGTCTACGAGCAGTACTTC.

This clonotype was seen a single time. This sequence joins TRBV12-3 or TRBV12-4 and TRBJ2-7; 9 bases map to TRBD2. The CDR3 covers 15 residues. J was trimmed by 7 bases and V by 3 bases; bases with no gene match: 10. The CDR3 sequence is CASSLREGGRREQYF. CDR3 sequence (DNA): TGTGCCAGCAGTTTGCGGGAGGGAGGAAGGAGAGAGCAGTACTTC.

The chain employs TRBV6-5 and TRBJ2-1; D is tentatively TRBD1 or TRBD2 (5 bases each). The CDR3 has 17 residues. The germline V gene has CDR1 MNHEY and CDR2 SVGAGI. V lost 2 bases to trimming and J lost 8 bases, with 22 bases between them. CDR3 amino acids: CASSYRFTSGARDEQFF. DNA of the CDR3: TGTGCCAGCAGTTACCGTTTCACTTCCGGGGCCCGCGATGAGCAGTTCTTC.